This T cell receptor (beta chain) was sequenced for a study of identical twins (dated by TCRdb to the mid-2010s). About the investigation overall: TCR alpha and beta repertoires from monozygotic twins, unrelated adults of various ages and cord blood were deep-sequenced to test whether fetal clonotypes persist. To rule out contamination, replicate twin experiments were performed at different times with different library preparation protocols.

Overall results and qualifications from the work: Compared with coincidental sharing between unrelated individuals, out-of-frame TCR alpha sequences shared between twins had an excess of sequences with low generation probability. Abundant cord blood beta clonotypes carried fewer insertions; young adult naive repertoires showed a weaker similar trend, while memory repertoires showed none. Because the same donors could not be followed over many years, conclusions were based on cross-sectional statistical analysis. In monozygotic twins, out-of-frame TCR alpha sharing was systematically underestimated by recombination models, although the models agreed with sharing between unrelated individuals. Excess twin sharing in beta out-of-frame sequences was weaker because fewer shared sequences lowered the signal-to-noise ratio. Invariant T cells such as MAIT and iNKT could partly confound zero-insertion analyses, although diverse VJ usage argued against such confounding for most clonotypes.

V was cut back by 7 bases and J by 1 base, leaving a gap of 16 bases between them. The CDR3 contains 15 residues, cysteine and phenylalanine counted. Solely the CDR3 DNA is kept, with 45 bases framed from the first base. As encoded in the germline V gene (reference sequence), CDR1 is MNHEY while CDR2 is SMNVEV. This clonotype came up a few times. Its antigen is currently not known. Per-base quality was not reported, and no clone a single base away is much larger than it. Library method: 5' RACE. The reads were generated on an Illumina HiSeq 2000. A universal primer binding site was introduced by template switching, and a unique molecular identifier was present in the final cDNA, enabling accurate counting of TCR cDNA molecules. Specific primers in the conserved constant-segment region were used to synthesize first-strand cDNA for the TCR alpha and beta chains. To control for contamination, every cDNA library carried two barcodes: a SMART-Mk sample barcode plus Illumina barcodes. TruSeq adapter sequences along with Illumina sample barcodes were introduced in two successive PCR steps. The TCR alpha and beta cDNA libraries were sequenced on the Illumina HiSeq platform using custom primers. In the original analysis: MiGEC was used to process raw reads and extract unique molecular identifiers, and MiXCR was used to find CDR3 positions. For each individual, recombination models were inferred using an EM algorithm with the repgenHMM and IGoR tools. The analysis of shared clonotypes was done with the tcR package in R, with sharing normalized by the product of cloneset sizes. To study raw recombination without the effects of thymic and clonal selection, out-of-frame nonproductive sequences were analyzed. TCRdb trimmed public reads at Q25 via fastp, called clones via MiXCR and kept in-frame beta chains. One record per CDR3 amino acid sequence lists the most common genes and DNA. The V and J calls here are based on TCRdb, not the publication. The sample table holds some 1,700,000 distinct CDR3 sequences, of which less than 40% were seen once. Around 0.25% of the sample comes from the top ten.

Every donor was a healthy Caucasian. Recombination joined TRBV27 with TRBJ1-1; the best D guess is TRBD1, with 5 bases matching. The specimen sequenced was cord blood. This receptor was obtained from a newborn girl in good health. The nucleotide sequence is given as TGTGCCAGCACCCTAACCGTGGGGCAGAACACTGAAGCTTTCTTT. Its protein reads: CASTLTVGQNTEAFF.